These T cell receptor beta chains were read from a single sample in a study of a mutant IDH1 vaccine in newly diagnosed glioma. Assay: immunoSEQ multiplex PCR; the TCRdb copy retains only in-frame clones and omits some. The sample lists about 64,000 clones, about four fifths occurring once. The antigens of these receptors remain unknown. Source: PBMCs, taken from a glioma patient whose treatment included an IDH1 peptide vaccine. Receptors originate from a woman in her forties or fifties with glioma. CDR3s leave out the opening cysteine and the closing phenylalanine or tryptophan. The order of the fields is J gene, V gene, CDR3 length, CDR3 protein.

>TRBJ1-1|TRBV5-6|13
ASSPDRGVNTEAF
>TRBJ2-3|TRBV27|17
ASSLRALLAGAPSDTQY
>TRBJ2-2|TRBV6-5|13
ASSYETGGSGELF
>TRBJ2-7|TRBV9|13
ASSAGTANPYEQY
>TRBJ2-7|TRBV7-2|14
ASSLAVGGRTYEQY
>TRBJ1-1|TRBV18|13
ASSPRTGADTEAF
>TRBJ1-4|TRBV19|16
ASSMGGIGTATNEKLF
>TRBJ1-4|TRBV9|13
ASSVGGSSAEKLF
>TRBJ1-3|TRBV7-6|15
ASSLDPTGTSGNTIY
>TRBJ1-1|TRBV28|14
ASSFTGQNYNTEAF
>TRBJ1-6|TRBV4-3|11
ASSQEGYPPLH
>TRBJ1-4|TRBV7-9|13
ASRRTGETNEKLF
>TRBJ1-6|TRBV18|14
ASSPGGAGNNSPLH
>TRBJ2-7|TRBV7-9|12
ASSLPGAPHEQY
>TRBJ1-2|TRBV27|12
ASSLGYSNYGYT
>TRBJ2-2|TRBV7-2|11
ASSAQGGGELF
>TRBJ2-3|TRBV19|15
ASSSPGGGTSTDTQY
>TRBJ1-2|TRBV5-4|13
ASSGGDRGRQGYT
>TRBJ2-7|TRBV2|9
ASRRRDEQY
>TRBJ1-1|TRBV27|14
ASSLYQAGLNTEAF
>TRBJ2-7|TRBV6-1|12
ASRPSRGIYEQY
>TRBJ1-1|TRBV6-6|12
ASSSKGGYTEAF
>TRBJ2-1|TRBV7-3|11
ASSLAGDNEQF
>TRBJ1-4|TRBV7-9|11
ASSASGGEKLF
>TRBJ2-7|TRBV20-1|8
SARFNEQY
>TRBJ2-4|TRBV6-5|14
ASSYSEGLAKNIQY
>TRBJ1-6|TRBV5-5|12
ASRAVALNSPLH
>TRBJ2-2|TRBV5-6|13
ASSLGQINTGELF